Detailed here is one T cell receptor (beta chain). It has no known antigen specificity. No much larger clone is present one base from it, and per-base qualities are unavailable. According to the germline V gene, CDR1 reads SGHRS and CDR2 reads YFSETQ. Deletion took 0 bases off V and 6 bases off J, with a span of 15 bases between the germline ends. From its cysteine to its phenylalanine, the CDR3 spans 16 amino acids. The retained sequence is limited to the CDR3, 48 bases, with the frame set at the first base. Systemically healthy Caucasian individuals from Russia, some 36 in total and aged about 6 to 95 years, were included as donors. Each donor gave around 9 milliliters of peripheral blood, collected into EDTA-treated Vacutainer tubes. Ficoll-Paque density-gradient centrifugation was used to isolate PBMCs, with at least 7 million per sample. Total RNA, at least 6 micrograms per sample, was extracted from PBMCs with Trizol reagent. The percentages of naive CD45RAhigh/CD27high T cells were determined by flow cytometry on a PBMC aliquot from every donor.

These data are taken from a study of blood T cells in healthy people across ages (dated by TCRdb to the mid-2010s). Describing the broader study: In model experiments, template switching captured roughly one uniquely barcoded TCR beta cDNA molecule for every two T cells. To track age-related changes in TCR beta repertoire diversity, the study relied on deep sequencing normalized with unique cDNA molecular identifiers. To avoid experimental bias, donors of different ages were distributed randomly across sequencing lanes. For two donors (one aged 18 to 29 and one aged 80 or older), the study analyzed two additional independent replicas of 1 million unique cDNA reads from the same blood draw. The donors were split into four age groups: young (average around 16 years), middle-aged (about 40), aged (roughly 60) and long-lived (over 80).

Overall study outcomes, separate from this receptor: Estimates of total diversity based on one million sequenced T cells were regarded as lower bounds and as underestimates. Compared with the aged group, the long-lived group had more naive CD4+ T cells, fewer expanded clones and increased TCR diversity, suggesting age selection. Because donor CMV infection status was unknown, age-related changes in expanded clonotypes were potentially confounded. Observed TCR beta diversity per million T cells fell roughly linearly with age, and a significant reduction was already apparent by age around 39. Conclusive comparison of naive and antigen-experienced compartments was prevented by the profiling of bulk unsorted PBMCs. Observed TCR beta diversity correlated strongly with the percentage of naive T cells measured by flow cytometry.

Libraries were prepared through 5' RACE. TCRdb records Illumina HiSeq 2500 as the sequencer. The second PCR ran for roughly 7 to 11 cycles and used a J-beta primer mix along with a sample-barcoded 5' primer. Each TCR beta cDNA molecule received a unique molecular identifier from a template-switch 5' adaptor carrying 12 random nucleotides. Each sample yielded at least 2.5 million CDR3-containing paired-end reads. First-strand cDNA synthesis was performed from all RNA using the Mint cDNA synthesis kit, with priming by a TRBC-specific oligonucleotide. Following uracil-DNA glycosylase treatment, all cDNA underwent a first 18-cycle PCR with the universal primers M1SS and BC2_uni_R. The original methods were these. For normalization, 1 million high-quality reads were randomly selected from each sample, with every read carrying a distinct molecular identifier. Reads with shared molecular identifiers were discarded instead of being binned into consensus sequences. CDR3 identification, clonotype clustering and error correction used MiTCR with a Q25 quality threshold and the strictest error-elimination algorithm. A nonparametric unseen species model with Euler transformation was used to estimate a lower bound on total TCR beta diversity. Starting from the raw public reads, TCRdb applied fastp trimming at Q25, assembled clones with MiXCR and retained in-frame beta chains. Rows are unified per CDR3 protein, each entry keeping the most common DNA and genes. What appears here as the V and J calls and clone size reflects TCRdb's work, not the paper's. The table for this sample lists about 1.7 million distinct CDR3 sequences; 28% of them were counted only once. 6.5% to 8.5% of the sample lies in the top ten.

Recombination joined TRBV5-1 with TRBJ2-2; a tentative D call is TRBD2 (6 bases match). This sequence was found in a woman in her 30s in good health. The sample taken for sequencing was blood. CDR3 loop: CASSLESGGGAGELFF. Here is the DNA: TGCGCCAGCAGCTTGGAGTCGGGCGGCGGGGCCGGGGAGCTGTTTTTT.